This T cell receptor beta chain comes out of a study of spatial heterogeneity in lung cancer. In the study overall: Sequence detection consistently recorded a greater number of beta-chain than alpha-chain sequences. Raw reads contained each unique TCR and UMI combination more than ten times on average.

Germline values: CDR1 MGHDK, CDR2 SYGVNS. There are 16 residues in the CDR3. Trimming removed 1 base from V and 2 bases from J; junction bases left unmatched: 7. From the 5' RACE reads, TCRdb called clonotypes with MiXCR, one entry per CDR3 protein. The sample contains more than 9,500 distinct CDR3 sequences, approximately 15% of which appear only once. Time point indicated: sample taken at primary tumor resection. Whole RNA came from tumor, nontumor lung or frozen PBMC and was sequenced without being sorted. This chain joins TRBV25-1 and TRBJ1-1, with 7 bases matching TRBD1. The sequenced sample was PBMCs, obtained at surgery. The TCR was taken from a male donor with early-stage non-small cell lung cancer. The CDR3 is CASSELTGQKNTEAFF. In DNA, the CDR3 is TGTGCCAGCAGTGAATTAACGGGACAGAAAAACACTGAAGCTTTCTTT.